This TCR beta chain was profiled in a study of blood T cell repertoires in COVID-19. Study as a whole: From the United States, Italy and Spain came samples of acute and convalescent COVID-19.

V was shortened by 11 bases and J by 4 bases, with 12 bases between the two germline ends. Germline values: CDR1 MNHEY, CDR2 SMNVEV (reference sequence). The CDR3 loop spans 11 amino acids. Study members were between roughly 18 and 90 years old and lived in 20 to 30 US regions. The table came from immunoSEQ multiplex PCR; TCRdb's copy has only in-frame clones and leaves some out. The table records 200,000 to 250,000 clones, around 85% of them present only once. This rearrangement joins TRBV27 to TRBJ2-7; D is possibly TRBD2 (6 bases). This receptor was identified in a woman aged 40 to 49 with acute COVID-19. Specimen: PBMCs or T cells enriched from blood (not recorded which). CDR3 DNA sequence: TGTGCCTCCCAGGAGGGATACGAGCAGTACTTC. Its translation is CASQEGYEQYF.